The 15 T cell receptor beta chains reported below all come from one sample, sequenced in a study of cytomegalovirus exposure and HLA in healthy donors. Primers for the PCR totalled 60 Vbeta and 13 Jbeta. Assay used: immunoSEQ multiplex PCR; TCRdb lists only in-frame clones, some missing. Here the sample spans about 240,000 clones, 81% being singletons. Specimen: PBMCs. The receptors here all came from an older woman in good health and CMV-seropositive.

The chain links TRBV27 to TRBJ2-5, with unresolved D. The V gene's germline CDR1 is MNHEY and CDR2 SMNVEV (reference sequence). The V gene lost 5 bases and the J gene lost 4 bases, with 11 bases spanning the gap. This CDR3 has 13 amino acids. In nucleotides, the CDR3 is TGTGCCAGCAGTCCCCTGGCACCAGAGACCCAGTACTTC. Translation: CASSPLAPETQYF.

The sample holds a few counts of this clone. The chain combines TRBV6-5 with TRBJ2-3; 10 positions agree with TRBD1. The CDR3 spans 15 residues. Germline V gene sequence: CDR1 MNHEY, CDR2 SVGAGI. After removal of 5 bases from V and 6 bases from J, the junction contained 8 bases not matched to a gene. CDR3 sequence: CASSTWTGGFDTQYF. The DNA of the CDR3 is TGTGCCAGCAGTACCTGGACAGGGGGATTCGATACGCAGTATTTT.

This clone showed up just a few times. A read error may account for a junction end that differs from germline. V gene TRBV5-1 combines with J gene TRBJ1-1; tentative D call: TRBD1 (5 bases). Germline lookup yields CDR1 SGHRS and CDR2 YFSETQ. This CDR3 is 13 amino acids long. CDR3: CASRLGEDTEAFF. The CDR3 DNA sequence: TGCGCCAGCCGCTTGGGGGAGGACACTGAAGCTTTCTTT.

V gene TRBV15 combines with J gene TRBJ1-1; possibly TRBD1 for D (6 bases). The germline V gene encodes CDR1 LNHNV and CDR2 YYDKDF (reference sequence). There are 15 residues in the CDR3. The V and J ends lost 5 bases and 3 bases respectively, with 16 bases between them. DNA for the CDR3: TGTGCCACCAGCTCCCTACAGGGTGAAGACACTGAAGCTTTCTTT. This encodes CATSSLQGEDTEAFF. The entire variable domain, with the rest obtained from reference TRBV15 and TRBJ1-1, is as follows: DAMVIQNPRYQVTQFGKPVTLSCSQTLNHNVMYWYQQKSSQAPKLLFHYYDKDFNNEADTPDNFQSRRPNTSFCFLDIRSPGLGDTAMYLCATSSLQGEDTEAFFGQGTRLTVV.

The chain uses TRBV5-5 and TRBJ1-1; a possible D gene is TRBD1 (6 bases). The V end lost 1 base, the J end lost 2 bases, and 9 bases lay between the germline ends. Looked up from germline, CDR1 is SGHKS and CDR2 is YYEKEE (reference sequence). This CDR3 has 14 residues. In DNA form, the CDR3 reads TGTGCCAGCAGCTTGTTGGGGGCTAACACTGAAGCTTTCTTT. This sequence encodes CASSLLGANTEAFF.

This chain links TRBV27 with TRBJ2-7; D might be TRBD1 (6 bases). The germline V gene encodes CDR1 MNHEY and CDR2 SMNVEV (reference sequence). The CDR3 has 13 residues. V was pared by 5 bases and J by 3 bases, with 11 bases between. The CDR3 sequence is CASSHGTLYEQYF. The CDR3 DNA follows: TGTGCCAGCAGTCACGGGACACTCTACGAGCAGTACTTC.

The chain carries TRBV28 and TRBJ2-1; D remains ambiguous. Germline V lookup: CDR1 MDHEN, CDR2 SYDVKM. The CDR3 is 11 amino acids. Deletions cut 3 bases from V and 10 bases from J, with 7 bases between. CDR3 loop: CASSLAEEQFF. The CDR3 DNA reads TGTGCCAGCAGTTTGGCGGAAGAGCAGTTCTTC.

The chain recombines TRBV19 with TRBJ2-6; 8 positions agree with TRBD1. Looked up from germline, CDR1 is LNHDA and CDR2 is SQIVND (reference sequence). V shed 2 bases and J 0 bases; nucleotides not matched to a gene: 3. The CDR3 has 17 amino acids. The CDR3 DNA is TGTGCCAGTAGTATATGGACAGGGAGCTCTGGGGCCAACGTCCTGACTTTC. Translating gives CASSIWTGSSGANVLTF.

The gene calls are TRBV7-6 and TRBJ2-3, with 8 bases identical to TRBD2. Germline-derived CDR1 and CDR2 are SGHVS and FNYEAQ. V shed 5 bases, J shed 3 bases, and the junction held 4 bases outside the gene matches. The CDR3 runs 14 residues. Written as DNA, the CDR3 is TGTGCCAGCAGCCTGGCTAGCGGGACAGATACGCAGTATTTT. This codes for CASSLASGTDTQYF.

The chain is built from TRBV5-1 and TRBJ2-7, with TRBD2 matching 8 bases. Germline values: CDR1 SGHRS, CDR2 YFSETQ. The ends lost 4 bases at V and 0 bases at J; junction bases unmatched: 9. The CDR3 contains 16 residues. This CDR3 is CASSPSGGTSSYEQYF. The CDR3, as DNA: TGCGCCAGCAGCCCCTCGGGGGGGACTTCCTCCTACGAGCAGTACTTC.

The chain joins TRBV7-2 to TRBJ1-2; D may be TRBD1 (5 bases). The germline V gene has CDR1 SGHTA and CDR2 FQGNSA. Trimming shortened V by 2 bases and J by 4 bases, and 14 bases separated the two germline ends. The CDR3 is 15 amino acids. DNA for the CDR3: TGTGCCAGCAGCTTATCCCAGGGTGCCCCCTATGGCTACACCTTC. Amino acids: CASSLSQGAPYGYTF.

This chain links TRBV27 with TRBJ2-7; 9 nucleotides match TRBD2. The V gene end was trimmed by 6 bases and the J gene end by 2 bases; junction bases not matched to a gene: 5. Per germline, CDR1 MNHEY and CDR2 SMNVEV (reference sequence). The CDR3 has 14 residues. CDR3 bases: TGTGCCAGCAGCCTGGTAGCGGGAGCCTACGAGCAGTACTTC. As protein: CASSLVAGAYEQYF.

The chain has TRBV28 and TRBJ2-1; 7 nucleotides agree with TRBD2. CDR3 length equals 12 residues. CDR1 MDHEN and CDR2 SYDVKM come from the germline V gene. Germline trimming cut 8 bases from V and 4 bases from J; bases unmatched to any gene: 2. CDR3 nucleotides: TGTGCCAGCCGGGGAGGGTACAATGAGCAGTTCTTC. Its translation: CASRGGYNEQFF.

The genes are TRBV28 and TRBJ2-1; possible D gene TRBD2, 6 bases. This CDR3 comprises 15 residues. The germline V gene encodes CDR1 MDHEN and CDR2 SYDVKM. The V and J ends lost 6 bases and 0 bases respectively, with 12 bases between them. CDR3 region: CASSNSGLSYNEQFF. Here the CDR3 DNA reads TGTGCCAGCAGCAATAGCGGCCTCTCCTACAATGAGCAGTTCTTC.

The table lists this clone with a few counts. The V gene is TRBV7-9, the J gene TRBJ1-2; D remains ambiguous. CDR1 and CDR2 from the germline V gene are SEHNR and FQNEAQ (reference sequence). The CDR3 extends over 13 amino acids. V was clipped by 6 bases and J by 6 bases, with 14 bases between them. Here the CDR3 DNA reads TGTGCCAGCAGTTTGGGAGTTTCGGATGGCTACACCTTC. This sequence encodes CASSLGVSDGYTF.